Below, one TCR beta chain is given with its context. Its matching antigen is unknown. The sample is drawn from a study of shared clonotypes between healthy human individuals. The genomic DNA of each subset was split evenly across several immunoSEQ plates. When replicate PCRs were run on sorted subsets, they used approximately 210 ng DNA, some 33,000 T cell genomes. Clones were sequenced by immunoSEQ multiplex PCR, and TCRdb holds only the in-frame ones, with some missing. The sample has about 1 million clones; under 80% are singletons. Points from the study as a whole: Naive subsets typically showed greater estimated richness than memory subsets.

The junction had 15 bases not matched to a gene; V was cut back by 3 bases and J by 0 bases. Germline V gives CDR1 SGHRS, CDR2 YFSETQ. CDR3 length: 18 residues. The sequenced material came from memory CD4+ T cells sorted from blood. The subset: CD45RA-negative fraction. The TCR originated in a man between 18 and 29 years old in good health. The J gene is TRBJ2-7, the V gene TRBV5-1, with 7 bases matching TRBD2. The CDR3, as DNA: TGCGCCAGCAGCTCCCGACCGGGAGGTGGCCTCAGCTCCTACGAGCAGTACTTC. It yields the protein CASSSRPGGGLSSYEQYF.